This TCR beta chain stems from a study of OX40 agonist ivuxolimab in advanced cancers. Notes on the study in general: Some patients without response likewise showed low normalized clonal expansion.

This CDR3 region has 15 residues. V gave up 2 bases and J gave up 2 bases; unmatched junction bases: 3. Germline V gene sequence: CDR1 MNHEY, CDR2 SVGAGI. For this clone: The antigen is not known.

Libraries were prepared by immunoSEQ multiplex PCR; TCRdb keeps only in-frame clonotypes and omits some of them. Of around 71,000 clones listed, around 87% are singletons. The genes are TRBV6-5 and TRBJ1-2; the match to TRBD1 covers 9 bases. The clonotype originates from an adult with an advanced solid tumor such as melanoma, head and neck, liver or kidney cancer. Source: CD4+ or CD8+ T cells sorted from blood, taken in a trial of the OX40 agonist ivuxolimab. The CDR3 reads CASSYGGTGNYGYTF. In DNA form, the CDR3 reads TGTGCCAGCAGTTACGGCGGGACAGGGAACTATGGCTACACCTTC.